This T cell receptor beta chain was sequenced for a study of identical twins. This clonotype turned up a few times. What it recognizes is unknown. Study-wide results and limits: Abundant cord blood beta clonotypes carried fewer insertions; memory repertoires showed none. Excess sharing by twins proved weaker in beta out-of-frame sequences. With monozygotic twins, out-of-frame TCR alpha sharing exceeded what models estimated.

Each CDR3 protein is one row after TCRdb ran MiXCR on the 5' RACE reads. Here the sample spans 550,000 to 800,000 distinct CDR3 sequences, around 7.4% being singletons. This CDR3 has 14 residues. V was shortened by 3 bases and J by 2 bases, with 10 bases between the two germline ends. Germline assignment: CDR1 SEHNR and CDR2 FQNEAQ (reference sequence). These records were also assigned to another study, of yellow fever vaccine responses in identical twins.

Specimen: PBMCs. The clonotype comes from a woman aged 18-35 years in good health. The chain employs TRBV7-9 and TRBJ1-1; D is uncertain. The CDR3 coding sequence is TGTGCCAGCAGCTTCGGACGGATAAACACTGAAGCTTTCTTT. It translates to CASSFGRINTEAFF.